This is a list of T cell receptor beta chains from one sample in a study of T cell responses to AZD1222 COVID-19 vaccine. TCRdb's copy holds only in-frame clones and misses some; the assay was immunoSEQ multiplex PCR. Among 70,000 or so clones listed, about 80% were seen once. This specimen was peripheral blood, taken 28 days after the second AZD1222 dose. The source is an adult who received the AZD1222 COVID-19 vaccine. Each CDR3 is given with its conserved first and last residue. The order of the fields is clone size, CDR3 length, D gene, J gene, V gene, CDR3 protein, CDR3 DNA. The D gene is left open where the match is weak. The size field is filled for only some rows; it gives once, few, many or a size class.

clone_size: -
cdr3_length: 13
d_call: -
j_call: TRBJ1-6
v_call: TRBV14
cdr3_aa: CASSRGGDLPLHF
cdr3_nt: TGTGCCAGCAGCCGCGGAGGGGATCTCCCCCTCCACTTT

clone_size: once
cdr3_length: 15
d_call: TRBD2
j_call: TRBJ2-5
v_call: TRBV2
cdr3_aa: CARTFSGGATETQYF
cdr3_nt: TGTGCCAGAACTTTTAGCGGGGGGGCCACGGAGACCCAGTACTTC

clone_size: -
cdr3_length: 14
d_call: -
j_call: TRBJ1-1
v_call: TRBV6-5
cdr3_aa: CASSTREWNTEAFF
cdr3_nt: TGTGCCAGCAGTACCAGGGAGTGGAACACTGAAGCTTTCTTT

clone_size: -
cdr3_length: 16
d_call: -
j_call: TRBJ2-7
v_call: TRBV7-2
cdr3_aa: CASSLAGQGANYEQYF
cdr3_nt: TGTGCCAGCAGCTTAGCGGGGCAGGGAGCAAACTACGAGCAGTACTTC

clone_size: -
cdr3_length: 13
d_call: -
j_call: TRBJ2-3
v_call: TRBV2
cdr3_aa: CASVADRTDTQYF
cdr3_nt: TGTGCCAGCGTAGCGGATCGGACAGATACGCAGTATTTT

clone_size: -
cdr3_length: 16
d_call: -
j_call: TRBJ1-1
v_call: TRBV6-5
cdr3_aa: CASSYSPPGSWTEAFF
cdr3_nt: TGTGCCAGCAGTTACTCCCCTCCAGGGAGTTGGACTGAAGCTTTCTTT

clone_size: -
cdr3_length: 13
d_call: TRBD1
j_call: TRBJ1-1
v_call: TRBV5-1
cdr3_aa: CATRTGWNTEAFF
cdr3_nt: TGCGCCACGAGGACAGGATGGAACACTGAAGCTTTCTTT

clone_size: -
cdr3_length: 13
d_call: -
j_call: TRBJ1-5
v_call: TRBV7-8
cdr3_aa: CASSPISNQPQHF
cdr3_nt: TGTGCCAGCAGCCCGATTAGCAATCAGCCCCAGCATTTT

clone_size: -
cdr3_length: 12
d_call: TRBD1
j_call: TRBJ2-7
v_call: TRBV6-6
cdr3_aa: CASSSTGREQYF
cdr3_nt: TGTGCCAGCAGTTCGACAGGGAGAGAGCAGTACTTC

clone_size: -
cdr3_length: 11
d_call: TRBD1
j_call: TRBJ1-1
v_call: TRBV20-1
cdr3_aa: CSASGTGVLSF
cdr3_nt: TGCAGTGCTAGTGGAACAGGGGTTTTAAGCTTT

clone_size: once
cdr3_length: 17
d_call: -
j_call: TRBJ2-1
v_call: TRBV27
cdr3_aa: CASSLSRGGGPYNEQFF
cdr3_nt: TGTGCCAGCAGTTTATCCCGAGGGGGGGGGCCCTACAATGAGCAGTTCTTC

clone_size: -
cdr3_length: 13
d_call: TRBD1
j_call: TRBJ2-7
v_call: TRBV28
cdr3_aa: CASSGGFNYEQYF
cdr3_nt: TGTGCCTCCTCAGGGGGATTTAACTACGAGCAGTACTTC

clone_size: -
cdr3_length: 12
d_call: -
j_call: TRBJ1-2
v_call: TRBV6-5
cdr3_aa: CASDLAGYGYTF
cdr3_nt: TGTGCCAGCGACCTCGCGGGATATGGCTACACCTTC

clone_size: -
cdr3_length: 14
d_call: -
j_call: TRBJ1-4
v_call: TRBV2
cdr3_aa: CASSGEFSNEKLFF
cdr3_nt: TGTGCCAGCAGTGGGGAGTTCTCCAATGAAAAACTGTTTTTT

clone_size: once
cdr3_length: 13
d_call: -
j_call: TRBJ1-4
v_call: TRBV10-1
cdr3_aa: CASAATTNEKLFF
cdr3_nt: TGCGCCAGCGCCGCTACAACTAATGAAAAACTGTTTTTT

clone_size: -
cdr3_length: 15
d_call: -
j_call: TRBJ1-2
v_call: TRBV6-5
cdr3_aa: CASSTRAVGNYGYTF
cdr3_nt: TGTGCCAGCAGCACCCGGGCCGTGGGGAACTATGGCTACACCTTC

clone_size: -
cdr3_length: 16
d_call: -
j_call: TRBJ2-2
v_call: TRBV6-5
cdr3_aa: CASSYPGHTNTGELFF
cdr3_nt: TGTGCCAGCAGTTATCCCGGACACACGAACACCGGGGAGCTGTTTTTT

clone_size: -
cdr3_length: 13
d_call: -
j_call: TRBJ1-2
v_call: TRBV12-3/TRBV12-4
cdr3_aa: CASSRDTTYGYTF
cdr3_nt: TGTGCCAGCAGTCGGGACACGACCTATGGCTACACCTTC

clone_size: -
cdr3_length: 15
d_call: -
j_call: TRBJ1-5
v_call: TRBV9
cdr3_aa: CASSVDPGNTQPQHF
cdr3_nt: TGTGCCAGCAGCGTAGACCCAGGGAATACTCAGCCCCAGCATTTT

clone_size: -
cdr3_length: 14
d_call: -
j_call: TRBJ1-4
v_call: TRBV2
cdr3_aa: CASSETEGKEKLFF
cdr3_nt: TGTGCCAGCAGTGAAACGGAGGGGAAAGAAAAACTGTTTTTT

clone_size: -
cdr3_length: 14
d_call: -
j_call: TRBJ1-4
v_call: TRBV18
cdr3_aa: CASSPGGDNEKLFF
cdr3_nt: TGTGCCAGCTCACCAGGAGGGGATAATGAAAAACTGTTTTTT

clone_size: -
cdr3_length: 16
d_call: -
j_call: TRBJ2-2
v_call: TRBV13
cdr3_aa: CASSPRTSANTGELFF
cdr3_nt: TGTGCCAGCAGCCCCCGGACAAGCGCGAACACCGGGGAGCTGTTTTTT

clone_size: -
cdr3_length: 13
d_call: -
j_call: TRBJ1-1
v_call: TRBV4-3
cdr3_aa: CASRLSTGTEAFF
cdr3_nt: TGCGCCAGCAGGCTCTCGACAGGCACTGAAGCTTTCTTT

clone_size: -
cdr3_length: 13
d_call: TRBD1
j_call: TRBJ2-7
v_call: TRBV5-6
cdr3_aa: CASSFWDSYEQYF
cdr3_nt: TGTGCCAGCAGCTTTTGGGACAGTTACGAGCAGTACTTC

clone_size: once
cdr3_length: 13
d_call: -
j_call: TRBJ1-2
v_call: TRBV29-1
cdr3_aa: CSTEGGHSYGYTF
cdr3_nt: TGCAGCACCGAAGGGGGGCACAGCTATGGCTACACCTTC

clone_size: -
cdr3_length: 14
d_call: -
j_call: TRBJ2-5
v_call: TRBV6-2/TRBV6-3
cdr3_aa: CASSRSSVVETQYF
cdr3_nt: TGTGCCAGCAGTCGGTCTAGCGTTGTTGAGACCCAGTACTTC

clone_size: once
cdr3_length: 14
d_call: -
j_call: TRBJ1-3
v_call: TRBV5-4
cdr3_aa: CASSSLLSGNTIYF
cdr3_nt: TGTGCCAGCAGCTCCCTTCTCTCTGGAAACACCATATATTTT

clone_size: -
cdr3_length: 13
d_call: -
j_call: TRBJ2-7
v_call: TRBV5-1
cdr3_aa: CASSGQGLEEQYF
cdr3_nt: TGCGCCAGCAGCGGGCAGGGTCTGGAGGAGCAGTACTTC

clone_size: -
cdr3_length: 13
d_call: -
j_call: TRBJ2-2
v_call: TRBV29-1
cdr3_aa: CSVRRPNTGELFF
cdr3_nt: TGCAGCGTTCGTCGGCCGAACACCGGGGAGCTGTTTTTT

clone_size: -
cdr3_length: 12
d_call: -
j_call: TRBJ1-2
v_call: TRBV12-3/TRBV12-4
cdr3_aa: CASSLQGYGYTF
cdr3_nt: TGTGCCAGCAGTTTACAGGGATATGGCTACACCTTC

clone_size: -
cdr3_length: 14
d_call: -
j_call: TRBJ1-1
v_call: TRBV19
cdr3_aa: CASSIVPGATEAFF
cdr3_nt: TGTGCCAGTAGTATAGTTCCGGGGGCCACTGAAGCTTTCTTT

clone_size: few
cdr3_length: 15
d_call: TRBD2
j_call: TRBJ2-5
v_call: TRBV28
cdr3_aa: CASSSGGGAVETQYF
cdr3_nt: TGTGCCAGCAGTTCCGGCGGGGGGGCCGTAGAGACCCAGTACTTC

clone_size: -
cdr3_length: 12
d_call: -
j_call: TRBJ1-1
v_call: TRBV7-9
cdr3_aa: CASSFGGPEAFF
cdr3_nt: TGTGCCAGCAGTTTTGGAGGACCTGAAGCTTTCTTT

clone_size: -
cdr3_length: 14
d_call: -
j_call: TRBJ2-3
v_call: TRBV4-3
cdr3_aa: CASSQDVATDTQYF
cdr3_nt: TGCGCCAGCAGCCAAGATGTAGCCACAGATACGCAGTATTTT

clone_size: -
cdr3_length: 16
d_call: TRBD1
j_call: TRBJ2-3
v_call: TRBV11-2
cdr3_aa: CASSLTRQGRTDTQYF
cdr3_nt: TGTGCCAGCAGCTTAACCCGACAGGGAAGGACAGATACGCAGTATTTT

clone_size: once
cdr3_length: 14
d_call: -
j_call: TRBJ2-7
v_call: TRBV28
cdr3_aa: CASSLPLRSSEQYF
cdr3_nt: TGTGCCAGCAGTTTACCCCTCCGTTCGTCCGAGCAGTACTTC

clone_size: -
cdr3_length: 15
d_call: -
j_call: TRBJ2-5
v_call: TRBV6-1
cdr3_aa: CASSEIAEGKETQYF
cdr3_nt: TGTGCCAGCAGTGAAATCGCTGAGGGAAAAGAGACCCAGTACTTC

clone_size: -
cdr3_length: 15
d_call: -
j_call: TRBJ2-3
v_call: TRBV21-1
cdr3_aa: CASSLRGRSTDTQYF
cdr3_nt: TGTGCCAGCAGCCTCAGGGGCCGAAGCACAGATACGCAGTATTTT

clone_size: -
cdr3_length: 16
d_call: TRBD2
j_call: TRBJ2-3
v_call: TRBV9
cdr3_aa: CASSLAGDPSTDTQYF
cdr3_nt: TGTGCCAGCAGTCTAGCGGGGGACCCTAGCACAGATACGCAGTATTTT

clone_size: -
cdr3_length: 13
d_call: -
j_call: TRBJ1-2
v_call: TRBV28
cdr3_aa: CASSTPGRRMGAF
cdr3_nt: TGTGCCAGCAGCACACCGGGACGACGCATGGGCGCCTTC

clone_size: few
cdr3_length: 13
d_call: -
j_call: TRBJ2-7
v_call: TRBV19
cdr3_aa: CASSWYISYEQYF
cdr3_nt: TGTGCCAGTAGTTGGTACATTTCCTACGAGCAGTACTTC

clone_size: -
cdr3_length: 15
d_call: -
j_call: TRBJ2-7
v_call: TRBV6-5
cdr3_aa: CASSSPRGRGYEQYF
cdr3_nt: TGTGCCAGCAGTTCCCCCCGTGGCAGGGGCTACGAGCAGTACTTC

clone_size: -
cdr3_length: 15
d_call: -
j_call: TRBJ2-1
v_call: TRBV7-9
cdr3_aa: CASSSPPKTENEQFF
cdr3_nt: TGTGCCAGCAGTTCGCCCCCCAAGACCGAAAATGAGCAGTTCTTC

clone_size: -
cdr3_length: 15
d_call: -
j_call: TRBJ1-3
v_call: TRBV5-4
cdr3_aa: CASSSGRRDGNTIYF
cdr3_nt: TGTGCCAGCAGCTCGGGACGGAGGGATGGAAACACCATATATTTT

clone_size: -
cdr3_length: 12
d_call: -
j_call: TRBJ1-6
v_call: TRBV28
cdr3_aa: CASSPTGSPLHF
cdr3_nt: TGTGCCAGCAGTCCGACAGGTTCACCCCTCCACTTT

clone_size: -
cdr3_length: 15
d_call: TRBD1
j_call: TRBJ1-2
v_call: TRBV7-6
cdr3_aa: CASSLAGTGFSGYTF
cdr3_nt: TGTGCCAGCAGCTTGGCCGGGACAGGGTTCTCTGGCTACACCTTC

clone_size: -
cdr3_length: 17
d_call: TRBD2
j_call: TRBJ2-6
v_call: TRBV7-6
cdr3_aa: CASSPSAGSSGANVLTF
cdr3_nt: TGTGCCAGCAGCCCCTCAGCGGGGAGCTCTGGGGCCAACGTCCTGACTTTC

clone_size: -
cdr3_length: 12
d_call: -
j_call: TRBJ2-7
v_call: TRBV28
cdr3_aa: CASRRDSYEQYF
cdr3_nt: TGTGCCAGCAGACGCGACAGCTACGAGCAGTACTTC

clone_size: -
cdr3_length: 14
d_call: -
j_call: TRBJ2-1
v_call: TRBV4-1
cdr3_aa: CASSPPGPRDEQFF
cdr3_nt: TGCGCCAGCAGCCCCCCGGGCCCTCGGGATGAGCAGTTCTTC